This TCR beta chain was found in a study of cytomegalovirus exposure and HLA in healthy donors. On this clone: What it binds is not known.

Study results and limitations: Productive status was seen about 90% or about 30% of the time for most TCR beta V segments in an earlier analysis. On later analysis, the bulk of CMV-associated TCR beta chains appeared to be HLA-restricted.

Vbeta (60) and Jbeta (13) primers were used in the PCR. TCRdb keeps only in-frame clones here, not all; method: immunoSEQ multiplex PCR. The data show some 210,000 clones, with 87% seen just once and 1% to 1.5% held by the top ten. Germline assignment: CDR1 SGHKS and CDR2 YYEKEE (reference sequence). V lost 3 bases and J lost 7, with 4 bases in between. The CDR3 sequence is 11 residues long. The TCR comes from a man under 40 in good health and CMV-seronegative. The J gene is TRBJ1-4, the V gene TRBV5-5; no clear D gene. The specimen was PBMCs. The CDR3 nucleotides are TGTGCCAGCAGCTCTGTTGAAAAACTGTTTTTT. Translating gives CASSSVEKLFF.